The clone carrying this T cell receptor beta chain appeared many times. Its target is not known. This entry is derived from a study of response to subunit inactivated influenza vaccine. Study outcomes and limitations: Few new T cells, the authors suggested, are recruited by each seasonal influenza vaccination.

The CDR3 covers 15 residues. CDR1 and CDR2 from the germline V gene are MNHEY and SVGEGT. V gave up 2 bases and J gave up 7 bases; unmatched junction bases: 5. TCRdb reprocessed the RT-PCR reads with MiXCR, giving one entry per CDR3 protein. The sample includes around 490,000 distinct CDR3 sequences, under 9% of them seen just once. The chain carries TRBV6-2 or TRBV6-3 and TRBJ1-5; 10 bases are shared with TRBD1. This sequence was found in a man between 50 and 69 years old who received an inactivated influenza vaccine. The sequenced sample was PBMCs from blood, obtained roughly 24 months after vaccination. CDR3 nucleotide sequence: TGTGCCAGCAGTTACGGGACAGGGGTCGGCCAGCCCCAGCATTTT. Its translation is CASSYGTGVGQPQHF.